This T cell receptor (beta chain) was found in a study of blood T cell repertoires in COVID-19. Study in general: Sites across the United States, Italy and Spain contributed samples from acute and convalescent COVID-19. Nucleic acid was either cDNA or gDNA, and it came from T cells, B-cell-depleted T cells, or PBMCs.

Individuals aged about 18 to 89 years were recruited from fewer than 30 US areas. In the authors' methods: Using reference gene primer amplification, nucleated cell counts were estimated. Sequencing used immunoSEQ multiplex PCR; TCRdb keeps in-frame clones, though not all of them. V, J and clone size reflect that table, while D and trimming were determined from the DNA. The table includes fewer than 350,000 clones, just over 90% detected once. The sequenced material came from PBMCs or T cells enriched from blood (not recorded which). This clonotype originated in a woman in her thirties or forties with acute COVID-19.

The CDR3 reads CASSPAGAAETQYF. CDR3 bases: TGTGCCAGTAGTCCCGCGGGGGCGGCGGAGACCCAGTACTTC. The chain uses TRBV19 and TRBJ2-5; a weak D match, TRBD2 (7 bases). The CDR3 contains 14 residues. V was shortened by 5 bases and J by 5 bases, with 15 bases between the two germline ends. The germline V gene encodes CDR1 LNHDA and CDR2 SQIVND (reference sequence).